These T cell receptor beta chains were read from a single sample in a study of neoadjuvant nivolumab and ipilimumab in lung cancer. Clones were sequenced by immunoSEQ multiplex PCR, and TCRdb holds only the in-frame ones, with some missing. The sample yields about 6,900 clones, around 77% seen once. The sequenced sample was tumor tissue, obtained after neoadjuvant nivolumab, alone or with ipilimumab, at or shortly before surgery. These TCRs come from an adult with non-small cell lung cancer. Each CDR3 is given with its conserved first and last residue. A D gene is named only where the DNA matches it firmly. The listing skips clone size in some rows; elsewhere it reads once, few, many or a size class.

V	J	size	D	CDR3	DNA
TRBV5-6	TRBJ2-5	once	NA	CASSVAHVGTQYF	TGTGCCAGCAGCGTCGCCCATGTAGGGACCCAGTACTTC
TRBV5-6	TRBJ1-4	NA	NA	CASSLTDAGAREKLFF	TGTGCCAGCAGTTTGACGGATGCAGGGGCAAGAGAAAAACTGTTTTTT
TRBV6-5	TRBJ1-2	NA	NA	CASSHGGGYTF	TGTGCCAGCAGCCACGGGGGGGGCTACACCTTC
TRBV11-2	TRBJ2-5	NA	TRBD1	CASSGTAFQETQYF	TGTGCCAGCAGCGGGACAGCTTTCCAAGAGACCCAGTACTTC
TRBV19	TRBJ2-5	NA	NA	CASRVTATAYQETQYF	TGTGCCAGTAGGGTTACTGCGACAGCGTACCAAGAGACCCAGTACTTC
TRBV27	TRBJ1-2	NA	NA	CASSFRGGEGYTF	TGTGCCAGCAGTTTTCGGGGAGGGGAAGGCTACACCTTC
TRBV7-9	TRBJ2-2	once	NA	CASSFQAGELFF	TGTGCCAGCAGCTTCCAGGCCGGGGAGCTGTTTTTT
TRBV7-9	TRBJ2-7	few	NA	CASSLGRGTYEQYF	TGTGCCAGCAGCTTAGGACGGGGGACCTACGAGCAGTACTTC
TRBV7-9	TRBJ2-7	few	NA	CASSLLPSSYEQYF	TGTGCCAGCAGCTTATTACCTAGCTCCTACGAGCAGTACTTC
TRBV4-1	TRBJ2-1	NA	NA	CASSQGGTAYNEQFF	TGCGCCAGCAGCCAGGGAGGGACAGCTTACAATGAGCAGTTCTTC
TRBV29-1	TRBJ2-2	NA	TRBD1	CSARTQGADTGELFF	TGCAGCGCCAGGACACAGGGGGCGGACACCGGGGAGCTGTTTTTT
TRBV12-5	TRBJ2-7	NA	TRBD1	CASGLVRTGAPYEQYF	TGTGCTAGTGGTTTGGTCAGGACAGGGGCCCCCTACGAGCAGTACTTC
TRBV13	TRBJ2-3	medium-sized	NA	CASSSRGTSTDTQYF	TGTGCCAGCAGCTCGCGGGGTACTAGCACAGATACGCAGTATTTT
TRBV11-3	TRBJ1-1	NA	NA	CASSLGRGSTEAFF	TGTGCCAGCAGCTTAGGGAGGGGTTCGACTGAAGCTTTCTTT
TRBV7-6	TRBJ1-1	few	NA	CASSLNGENTEAFF	TGTGCCAGCAGCTTAAACGGGGAGAACACTGAAGCTTTCTTT
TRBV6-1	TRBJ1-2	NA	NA	CASSEVGGNYGYTF	TGTGCCAGCAGTGAAGTGGGGGGAAACTATGGCTACACCTTC
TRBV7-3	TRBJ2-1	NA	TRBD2	CASSLRPSGSSYNEQFF	TGTGCCAGCAGCTTAAGACCTAGCGGGAGCTCCTACAATGAGCAGTTCTTC
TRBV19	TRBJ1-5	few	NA	CASKSLTLISPQHF	TGTGCCAGTAAGAGCCTCACTCTAATCAGCCCCCAGCATTTT
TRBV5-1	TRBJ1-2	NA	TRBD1	CASSNRQGADGYTF	TGCGCCAGCAGCAACCGACAGGGGGCAGATGGCTACACCTTC
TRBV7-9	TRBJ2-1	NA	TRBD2	CASSGLDLYNEQFF	TGTGCCAGCAGTGGACTAGACCTCTACAATGAGCAGTTCTTC
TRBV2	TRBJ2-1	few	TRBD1	CASSFTGEPYNEQFF	TGTGCCAGCAGCTTTACAGGGGAACCTTACAATGAGCAGTTCTTC